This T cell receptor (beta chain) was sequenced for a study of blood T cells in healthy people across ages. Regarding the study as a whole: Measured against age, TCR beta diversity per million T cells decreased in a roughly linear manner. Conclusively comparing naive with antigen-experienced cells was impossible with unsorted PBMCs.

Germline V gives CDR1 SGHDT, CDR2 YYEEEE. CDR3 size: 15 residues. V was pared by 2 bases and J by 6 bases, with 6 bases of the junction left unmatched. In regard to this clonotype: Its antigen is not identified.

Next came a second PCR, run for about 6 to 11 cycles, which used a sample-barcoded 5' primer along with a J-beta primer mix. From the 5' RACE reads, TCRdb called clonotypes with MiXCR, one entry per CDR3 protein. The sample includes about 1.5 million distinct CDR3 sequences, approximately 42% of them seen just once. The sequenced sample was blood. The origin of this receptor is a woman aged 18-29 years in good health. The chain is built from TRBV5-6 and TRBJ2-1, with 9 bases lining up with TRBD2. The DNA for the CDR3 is TGTGCCAGCAGCTTTCTGGCGGGGGGGCCCAATGAGCAGTTCTTC. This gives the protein CASSFLAGGPNEQFF.